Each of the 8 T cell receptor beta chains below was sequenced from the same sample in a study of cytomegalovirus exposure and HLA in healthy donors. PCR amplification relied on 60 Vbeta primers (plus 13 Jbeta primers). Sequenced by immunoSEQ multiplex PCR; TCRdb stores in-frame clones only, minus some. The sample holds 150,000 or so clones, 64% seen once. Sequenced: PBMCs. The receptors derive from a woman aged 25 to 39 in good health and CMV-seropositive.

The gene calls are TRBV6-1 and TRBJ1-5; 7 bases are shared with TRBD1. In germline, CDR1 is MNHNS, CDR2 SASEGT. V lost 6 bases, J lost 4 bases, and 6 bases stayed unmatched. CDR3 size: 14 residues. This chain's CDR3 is CASRTGTANQPQHF. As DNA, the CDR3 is TGTGCCAGCAGGACGGGGACAGCGAATCAGCCCCAGCATTTT.

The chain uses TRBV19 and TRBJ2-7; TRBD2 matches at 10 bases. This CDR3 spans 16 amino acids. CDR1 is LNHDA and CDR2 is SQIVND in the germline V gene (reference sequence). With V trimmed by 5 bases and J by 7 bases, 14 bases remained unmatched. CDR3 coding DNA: TGTGCCAGTAGTCCCCTAGCGGGAGTGGAAGCGGCGGAGCAGTACTTC. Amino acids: CASSPLAGVEAAEQYF.

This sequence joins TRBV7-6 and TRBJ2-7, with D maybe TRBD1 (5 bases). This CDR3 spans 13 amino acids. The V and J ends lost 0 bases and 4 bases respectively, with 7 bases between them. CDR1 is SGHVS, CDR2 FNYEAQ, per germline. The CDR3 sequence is CASSLAQGYEQYF. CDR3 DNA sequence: TGTGCCAGCAGCTTAGCCCAGGGTTACGAGCAGTACTTC. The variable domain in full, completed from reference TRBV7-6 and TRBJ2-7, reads GAGVSQSPRYKVTKRGQDVALRCDPISGHVSLYWYRQALGQGPEFLTYFNYEAQQDKSGLPNDRFSAERPEGSISTLTIQRTEQRDSAMYRCASSLAQGYEQYFGPGTRLTVT.

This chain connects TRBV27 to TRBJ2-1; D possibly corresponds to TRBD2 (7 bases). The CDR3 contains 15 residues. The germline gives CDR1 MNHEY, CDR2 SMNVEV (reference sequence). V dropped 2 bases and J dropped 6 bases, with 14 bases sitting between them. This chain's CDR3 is CASSLRRGPLNEQFF. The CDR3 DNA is TGTGCCAGCAGTTTAAGGCGGGGGCCTCTCAATGAGCAGTTCTTC.

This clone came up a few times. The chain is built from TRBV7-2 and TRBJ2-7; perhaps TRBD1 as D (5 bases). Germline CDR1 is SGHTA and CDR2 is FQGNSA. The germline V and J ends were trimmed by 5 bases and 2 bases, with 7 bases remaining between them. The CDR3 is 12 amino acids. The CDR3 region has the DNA TGTGCCAGCAGCCGACAGACCTACGAGCAGTACTTC. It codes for CASSRQTYEQYF. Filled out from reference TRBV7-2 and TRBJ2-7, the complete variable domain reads GAGVSQSPSNKVTEKGKDVELRCDPISGHTALYWYRQSLGQGLEFLIYFQGNSAPDKSGLPSDRFSAERTGGSVSTLTIQRTQQEDSAVYLCASSRQTYEQYFGPGTRLTVT.

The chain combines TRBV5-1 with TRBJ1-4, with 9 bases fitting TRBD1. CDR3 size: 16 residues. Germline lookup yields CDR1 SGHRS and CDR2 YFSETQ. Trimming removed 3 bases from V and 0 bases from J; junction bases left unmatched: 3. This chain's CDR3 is CASSWGQGTTNEKLFF. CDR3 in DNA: TGCGCCAGCAGCTGGGGACAGGGCACAACTAATGAAAAACTGTTTTTT. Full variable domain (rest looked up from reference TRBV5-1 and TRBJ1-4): KAGVTQTPRYLIKTRGQQVTLSCSPISGHRSVSWYQQTPGQGLQFLFEYFSETQRNKGNFPGRFSGRQFSNSRSEMNVSTLELGDSALYLCASSWGQGTTNEKLFFGSGTQLSVL.

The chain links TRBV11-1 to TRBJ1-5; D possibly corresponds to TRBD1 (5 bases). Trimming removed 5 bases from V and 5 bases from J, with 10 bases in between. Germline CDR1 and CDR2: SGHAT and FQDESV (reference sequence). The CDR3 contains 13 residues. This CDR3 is CASSRTGDQPQHF. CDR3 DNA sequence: TGTGCCAGCAGCCGAACGGGGGATCAGCCCCAGCATTTT.

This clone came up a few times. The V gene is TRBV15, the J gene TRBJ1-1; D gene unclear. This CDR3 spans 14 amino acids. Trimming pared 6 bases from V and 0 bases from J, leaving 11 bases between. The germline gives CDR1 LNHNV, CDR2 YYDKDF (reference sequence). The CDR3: CATRNRSLNTEAFF. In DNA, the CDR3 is TGTGCCACCAGAAACAGAAGTCTGAACACTGAAGCTTTCTTT.